This T cell receptor (beta chain) came from a study of T cells in tuberculosis. The repertoire was sequenced with immunoSEQ multiplex PCR; TCRdb's copy has only in-frame clones and lacks some. The sample lists about 49,000 clones, about 96% occurring once. Indicated time point: new active TB diagnosis, blood taken before or within 7 days of starting treatment. CDR1 is SNHLY and CDR2 is FYNNEI in the germline V gene. V was pared by 5 bases and J by 6 bases, with 8 bases between. The CDR3 consists of 12 residues. Sample: PBMCs, taken at tuberculosis diagnosis. The clonotype was recovered from an adult with tuberculosis. The chain carries TRBV2 and TRBJ2-1; D remains ambiguous. In DNA form, the CDR3 reads TGTGCCAGCAGTTCCTCTTTCAATGAGCAGTTCTTC. Translation gives CASSSSFNEQFF.